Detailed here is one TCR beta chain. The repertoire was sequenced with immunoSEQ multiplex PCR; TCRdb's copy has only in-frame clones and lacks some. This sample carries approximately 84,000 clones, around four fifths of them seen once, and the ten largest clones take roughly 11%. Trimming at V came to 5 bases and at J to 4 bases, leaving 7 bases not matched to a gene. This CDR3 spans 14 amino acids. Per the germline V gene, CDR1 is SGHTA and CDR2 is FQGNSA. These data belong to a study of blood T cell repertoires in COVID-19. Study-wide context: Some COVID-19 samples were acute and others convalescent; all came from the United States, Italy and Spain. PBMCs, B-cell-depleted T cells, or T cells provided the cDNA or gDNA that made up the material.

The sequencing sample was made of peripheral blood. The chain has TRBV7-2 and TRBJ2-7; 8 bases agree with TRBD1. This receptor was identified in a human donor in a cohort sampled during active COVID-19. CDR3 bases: TGTGCCAGCAGCCCCGACAGGGGACCTTACGAGCAGTACTTC. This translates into CASSPDRGPYEQYF.